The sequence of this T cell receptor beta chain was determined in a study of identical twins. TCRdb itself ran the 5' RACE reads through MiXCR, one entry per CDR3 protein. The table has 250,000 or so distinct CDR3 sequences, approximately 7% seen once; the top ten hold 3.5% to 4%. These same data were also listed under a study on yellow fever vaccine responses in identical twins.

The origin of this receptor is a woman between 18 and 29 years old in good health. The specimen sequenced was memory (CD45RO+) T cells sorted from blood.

The CDR3, as DNA: TGCAGTGCTAGAGATCCGGACTCCGGGGCCGGGGATACGCAGTATTTT. The encoded protein is CSARDPDSGAGDTQYF. J is TRBJ2-3 and V is TRBV20-1; TRBD1 or TRBD2 may be the D gene (5 bases each). The CDR3 consists of 16 residues. Per the germline V gene, CDR1 is DFQATT and CDR2 is SNEGSKA (reference sequence). The V and J ends lost 0 bases and 6 bases respectively, with 19 bases between them.